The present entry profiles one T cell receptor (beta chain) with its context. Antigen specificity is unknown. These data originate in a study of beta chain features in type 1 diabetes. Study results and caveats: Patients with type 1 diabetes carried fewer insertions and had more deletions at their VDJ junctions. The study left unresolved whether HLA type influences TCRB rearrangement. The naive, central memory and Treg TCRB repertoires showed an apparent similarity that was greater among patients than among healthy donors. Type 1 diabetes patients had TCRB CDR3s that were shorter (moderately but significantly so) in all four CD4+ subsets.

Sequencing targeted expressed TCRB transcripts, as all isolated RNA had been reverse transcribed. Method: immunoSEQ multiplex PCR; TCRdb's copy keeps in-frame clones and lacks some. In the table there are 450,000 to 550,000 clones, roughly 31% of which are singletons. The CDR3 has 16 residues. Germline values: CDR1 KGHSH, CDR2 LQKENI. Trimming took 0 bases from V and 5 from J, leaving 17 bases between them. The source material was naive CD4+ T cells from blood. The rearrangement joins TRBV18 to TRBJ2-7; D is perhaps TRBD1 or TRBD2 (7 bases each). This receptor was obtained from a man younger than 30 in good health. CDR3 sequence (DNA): TGTGCCAGCTCACCACCGGGAGGGGGCTCTTCCCACGAGCAGTACTTC. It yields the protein CASSPPGGGSSHEQYF. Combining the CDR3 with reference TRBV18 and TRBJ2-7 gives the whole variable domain NAGVMQNPRHLVRRRGQEARLRCSPMKGHSHVYWYRQLPEEGLKFMVYLQKENIIDESGMPKERFSAEFPKEGPSILRIQQVVRGDSAAYFCASSPPGGGSSHEQYFGPGTRLTVT.